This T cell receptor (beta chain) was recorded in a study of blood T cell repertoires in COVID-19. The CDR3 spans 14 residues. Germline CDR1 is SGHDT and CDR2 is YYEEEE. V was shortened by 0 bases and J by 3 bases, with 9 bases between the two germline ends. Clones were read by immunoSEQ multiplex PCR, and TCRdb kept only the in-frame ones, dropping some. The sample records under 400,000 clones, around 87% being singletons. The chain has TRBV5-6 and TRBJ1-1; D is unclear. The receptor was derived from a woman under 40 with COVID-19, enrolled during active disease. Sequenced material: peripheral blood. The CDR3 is CASSLGFGDTEAFF. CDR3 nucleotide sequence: TGTGCCAGCAGCTTGGGATTCGGGGACACTGAAGCTTTCTTT.